Below are 7 T cell receptor beta chains sequenced from a single sample in a study of Ad26.COV2.S vaccination and SARS-CoV-2 variants. Treatment reported: about 20 received Ad26.COV2.S at low or high dose, single or two shots; 5 received placebo; per-sample allocation not given. Material that was analyzed had been drawn on day 63 after the first vaccine or placebo injection. Clones were sequenced by immunoSEQ multiplex PCR, and TCRdb holds only the in-frame ones, with some missing. The sample includes approximately 340,000 clones, roughly 85% seen only once; the top ten take around 3.3%. The starting material was peripheral blood, obtained in a trial of Ad26.COV2.S vaccine versus placebo. The receptors were gathered from a person aged 18-65 years who received the Ad26.COV2.S COVID-19 vaccine or a placebo.

The chain uses TRBV15 and TRBJ1-5; D not certain. The CDR3 runs to 15 residues. CDR1 is LNHNV, CDR2 YYDKDF, per germline (reference sequence). V was clipped by 4 bases and J by 5 bases, with 15 bases between them. CDR3 DNA: TGTGCCACCAGCACCTCAAGACTGGGTGATCAGCCCCAGCATTTT. The encoded protein is CATSTSRLGDQPQHF. The entire variable domain, with the rest obtained from reference TRBV15 and TRBJ1-5, is as follows: DAMVIQNPRYQVTQFGKPVTLSCSQTLNHNVMYWYQQKSSQAPKLLFHYYDKDFNNEADTPDNFQSRRPNTSFCFLDIRSPGLGDTAMYLCATSTSRLGDQPQHFGDGTRLSIL.

The V gene is TRBV11-2, the J gene TRBJ1-1; a weak D match, TRBD1 (6 bases). The germline gives CDR1 SGHAT, CDR2 FQNNGV. The CDR3 is made up of 16 amino acids. Trimming cost V 1 base and J 5 bases, with 17 bases left between them. CDR3 amino acids: CASSLGVRGPNTEAFF. The CDR3 nucleotides read TGTGCCAGCAGCTTAGGCGTACGGGGGCCGAATACTGAAGCTTTCTTT.

V is TRBV3-1 (or the pseudogene TRBV3-2) and J is TRBJ1-1; possibly TRBD1 for D (6 bases). V lost 8 bases, J lost 0 bases, and 16 bases lay in between. The CDR3 extends over 15 amino acids. Germline CDR1 reads LGHDT; CDR2 reads YNNKEL (reference sequence). In nucleotides, the CDR3 is TGTGCCAGCGAAGGAATGGGGGCTCTGAACACTGAAGCTTTCTTT. This codes for CASEGMGALNTEAFF.

This sequence joins TRBV7-8 and TRBJ2-7, with D tentatively TRBD2 (5 bases). The V gene lost 1 base and the J gene lost 3 bases, with 10 bases spanning the gap. Germline CDR1 reads SGHVS; CDR2 reads FQNEAQ. The CDR3 extends over 14 amino acids. Here the CDR3 reads CASSLGLAFYEQYF. The CDR3 DNA sequence: TGTGCCAGCAGCTTAGGGCTAGCATTCTACGAGCAGTACTTC.

The chain couples TRBV20-1 to TRBJ2-1; TRBD1 aligns across 7 bases. J lost 3 bases, V lost 3 bases, and 5 bases had no gene match. This CDR3 comprises 14 residues. Germline values: CDR1 DFQATT, CDR2 SNEGSKA (reference sequence). The CDR3 nucleotides are TGCAGTGCTAGTCGGGACAGCTACTACAATGAGCAGTTCTTC. Protein product: CSASRDSYYNEQFF.

This clone was seen more than once but under ten times. This chain links TRBV19 with TRBJ1-3; D is uncertain. From germline, CDR1 is LNHDA and CDR2 SQIVND (reference sequence). The CDR3 spans 15 residues. With 10 bases removed from V and 0 bases from J, the gap between germline ends came to 16 bases. As DNA, the CDR3 is TGTGCCACGCGAGGACTGGCCAACTCTGGAAACACCATATATTTT. Encoded protein: CATRGLANSGNTIYF.

The V call is TRBV7-2, the J call TRBJ2-7; 8 nucleotides agree with TRBD1. Germline V gives CDR1 SGHTA, CDR2 FQGNSA. J gave up 12 bases and V 2 bases, and 6 bases lay outside the gene matches. CDR3 size: 12 residues. The CDR3 DNA sequence: TGTGCCAGCAGCTTATACCGGGACAGGTCGTACTTC. It specifies CASSLYRDRSYF.